This T cell receptor beta chain was captured in a study of cytomegalovirus exposure and HLA in healthy donors. Study-wide findings and caveats: Researchers reported that three CMV-associated chains were confirmed in vitro as CMV antigen-specific. It was around 160 TCR beta chains that were listed as cytomegalovirus-associated.

With regard to this clone: Its specificity is not known. At one end the junction does not follow the germline gene, possibly because of a read error.

The CDR3 length is 13 residues. Germline V CDR1 and CDR2: MNHNY, SVGAGI (reference sequence). Donors sampled were nominally healthy, though unrecorded immune exposures were likely. PCR primers comprised 60 Vbeta and 13 Jbeta primers. TCRdb's copy holds only in-frame clones and misses some; the assay was immunoSEQ multiplex PCR. The repertoire holds 90,000 to 140,000 clones, with about 70% as singletons. The rearrangement uses TRBV6-6 and TRBJ2-6; D may be TRBD1 (5 bases). The TCR comes from a man aged 25 to 40 in good health and CMV-seronegative. Sample: PBMCs. CDR3 in DNA: TGTGCCAGCAGTTACTCTGGGGCCAACGGCCTGACTTTC. It translates to CASSYSGANGLTF.